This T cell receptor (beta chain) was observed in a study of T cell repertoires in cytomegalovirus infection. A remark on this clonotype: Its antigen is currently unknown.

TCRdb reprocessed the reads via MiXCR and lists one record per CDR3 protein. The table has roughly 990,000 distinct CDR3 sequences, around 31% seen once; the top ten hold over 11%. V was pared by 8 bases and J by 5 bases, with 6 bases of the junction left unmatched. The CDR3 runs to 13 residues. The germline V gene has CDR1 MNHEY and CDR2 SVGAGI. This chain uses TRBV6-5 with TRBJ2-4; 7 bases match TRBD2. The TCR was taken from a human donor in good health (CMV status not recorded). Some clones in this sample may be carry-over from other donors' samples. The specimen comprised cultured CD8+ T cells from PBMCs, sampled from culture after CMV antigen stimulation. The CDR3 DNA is TGTGCCAGCGGGGGGGGTATAGAAAACATTCAGTACTTC. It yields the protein CASGGGIENIQYF.